A single sample is the source of the 18 T cell receptor beta chains below, sequenced in a study of OX40 agonist ivuxolimab in advanced cancers. TCRdb's table, derived via immunoSEQ multiplex PCR, lists solely in-frame clones and lacks some. This repertoire shows about 12,000 clones, roughly 80% found once; its top ten account for 25% to 30%. Here the sequenced sample was CD4+ or CD8+ T cells sorted from blood, taken in a trial of the OX40 agonist ivuxolimab. The receptors were sampled from an adult with an advanced solid tumor such as melanoma, head and neck, liver or kidney cancer.

Concerning this clone: The junction shows a germline mismatch at one end, possibly a read error. The V and J genes are TRBV6-1 and TRBJ2-1, with 8 bases fitting TRBD2. Germline V gene lookup returns CDR1 MNHNS and CDR2 SASEGT. The CDR3 contains 15 residues. The CDR3 here is CVSSEAAGGADEQFF. DNA of the CDR3: TGTGTCAGCAGTGAAGCGGCGGGAGGTGCCGATGAGCAGTTCTTC.

This clone was observed a single time. The chain combines TRBV7-8 with TRBJ2-5; TRBD2 matches 11 bases. The CDR3 has 18 residues. V trimming: 5 bases; J trimming: 3 bases; junction bases outside the gene matches: 14. Germline CDR1 SGHVS, CDR2 FQNEAQ. CDR3 in amino acids: CASSQGPPLAGGKETQYF. The CDR3 DNA follows: TGTGCCAGCAGCCAAGGACCCCCGCTAGCGGGGGGTAAAGAGACCCAGTACTTC.

The rearrangement links TRBV9 to TRBJ1-1; a weak D match, TRBD1 (5 bases). Germline CDR1 SGDLS, CDR2 YYNGEE. The CDR3 runs to 13 residues. With 5 bases removed from V and 1 base from J, the gap between germline ends came to 9 bases. Written as DNA, the CDR3 is TGTGCCAGCAGTGGCAGGGCGAACACTGAAGCTTTCTTT. Translated: CASSGRANTEAFF.

J is TRBJ2-1 and V is TRBV19; 7 bases align to TRBD2. This CDR3 region has 14 residues. Germline V gene sequence: CDR1 LNHDA, CDR2 SQIVND (reference sequence). V dropped 4 bases and J dropped 3; count of bases not matched to a gene: 3. CDR3 protein: CASSSGSYYNEQFF. CDR3 coding DNA: TGTGCCAGTAGTAGCGGGAGCTACTACAATGAGCAGTTCTTC. Full variable domain (missing parts from reference TRBV19 and TRBJ2-1): DGGITQSPKYLFRKEGQNVTLSCEQNLNHDAMYWYRQDPGQGLRLIYYSQIVNDFQKGDIAEGYSVSREKKESFPLTVTSAQKNPTAFYLCASSSGSYYNEQFFGPGTRLTVL.

This clone occurred a few times. The V call is TRBV13, the J call TRBJ1-1; D unresolved. The CDR3 extends over 12 amino acids. Germline assignment: CDR1 PRHDT and CDR2 FYEKMQ (reference sequence). Trimming shortened V by 3 bases and J by 5 bases, and 7 bases separated the two germline ends. Here the CDR3 reads CASSFRGTEAFF. Written as DNA, the CDR3 is TGTGCCAGCAGCTTCCGAGGGACTGAAGCTTTCTTT.

The CDR3 bases are TGTGCCAGCAGCTCAGCCCGACCGGGACAGGGTCATAGCAATGAGCAGTTCTTC. This translates into CASSSARPGQGHSNEQFF. The rearrangement joins TRBV5-4 to TRBJ2-1; 9 nucleotides match TRBD1. Germline lookup yields CDR1 SGHNT and CDR2 YYREEE (reference sequence). The CDR3 is made up of 18 amino acids. V shed 3 bases and J 6 bases; nucleotides not matched to a gene: 16.

The chain recombines TRBV15 with TRBJ2-7; D is ambiguous. Germline assignment: CDR1 LNHNV and CDR2 YYDKDF (reference sequence). The CDR3 totals 14 residues. V lost 3 bases to trimming and J lost 4 bases, with 13 bases between them. CDR3 in amino acids: CATSSLRDGYEQYF. CDR3 DNA sequence: TGTGCCACCAGCAGCCTTCGCGATGGGTACGAGCAGTACTTC.

The chain couples TRBV7-9 to TRBJ2-7; the D gene is possibly TRBD1 (6 bases). With 5 bases removed from V and 0 bases from J, the gap between germline ends came to 17 bases. Germline V gene sequence: CDR1 SEHNR, CDR2 FQNEAQ (reference sequence). The CDR3 contains 16 residues. The CDR3 sequence: CASSPPTGTNSYEQYF. In nucleotides, the CDR3 is TGTGCCAGCAGCCCCCCTACAGGGACGAACTCCTACGAGCAGTACTTC.

V usage is TRBV15 and J usage is TRBJ1-1; TRBD1 might be the D (6 bases). V was shortened by 1 base and J by 4 bases, with 16 bases between the two germline ends. Looked up from germline, CDR1 is LNHNV and CDR2 is YYDKDF (reference sequence). This CDR3 region has 16 residues. The CDR3 protein is CATSRGKVGGGTEAFF. For the CDR3, the DNA is TGTGCCACCAGCAGAGGGAAAGTTGGGGGCGGCACTGAAGCTTTCTTT.

In its sample, this clone ranks as medium-sized. V gene TRBV15 combines with J gene TRBJ2-1; 7 bases map to TRBD2. Germline V gene lookup returns CDR1 LNHNV and CDR2 YYDKDF (reference sequence). V dropped 3 bases and J dropped 3; count of bases not matched to a gene: 8. The CDR3 contains 16 residues. CDR3 nucleotides: TGTGCCACCAGCAGGACGGGCGGGGGAAACTACAATGAGCAGTTCTTC. Its translation is CATSRTGGGNYNEQFF.

With regard to this clone: One end of the junction does not line up with germline, which may come from a read error. The rearrangement links TRBV5-1 to TRBJ2-7; weak D call: TRBD1 (8 bases). This CDR3 spans 14 amino acids. Germline V gene lookup returns CDR1 SGHRS and CDR2 YFSETQ. The CDR3 reads CASSRTGRAYEQYF. DNA of the CDR3: TGTGCCAGCAGCCGGACAGGGAGGGCCTACGAGCAGTACTTC.

The CDR3 loop is CASSQKTGELFF. In DNA, the CDR3 is TGCGCCAGCAGCCAGAAAACAGGAGAACTGTTTTTT. The chain recombines TRBV4-3 with TRBJ1-4, with D perhaps matching TRBD1 (5 bases). Trimming took 3 bases from V and 12 from J, leaving 11 bases between them. This CDR3 comprises 12 residues. CDR1 LGHNA and CDR2 YSLEER come from the germline V gene.

V gene TRBV27 combines with J gene TRBJ2-7; D call uncertain. This CDR3 contains 14 residues. V was pared by 4 bases and J by 4 bases, with 14 bases between. The germline V gene has CDR1 MNHEY and CDR2 SMNVEV (reference sequence). CDR3 nucleotides: TGTGCCAGCAGTTACTCGACCCCATTATACGAGCAGTACTTC. Its translation: CASSYSTPLYEQYF.

V is TRBV6-5 and J is TRBJ2-7; D may be TRBD1 (5 bases). The CDR3 totals 15 residues. Germline lookup yields CDR1 MNHEY and CDR2 SVGAGI. Deletions cut 4 bases from V and 2 bases from J, with 15 bases between. The CDR3 DNA is TGTGCCAGCAGTTTAACAGGTTTGGGCCCCTACGAGCAGTACTTC. This gives the protein CASSLTGLGPYEQYF.

This sequence joins TRBV7-6 and TRBJ2-7; possibly TRBD1 for D (6 bases). Trimming shortened V by 0 bases and J by 4 bases, and 7 bases separated the two germline ends. The CDR3 length is 13 residues. Germline values: CDR1 SGHVS, CDR2 FNYEAQ. CDR3 nucleotides: TGTGCCAGCAGCTTAGCGGGGACATACGAGCAGTACTTC. Translation gives CASSLAGTYEQYF.

The gene calls are TRBV29-1 and TRBJ2-1, with D uncertain. Germline-derived CDR1 and CDR2 are SQVTM and ANQGSEA. The CDR3 consists of 15 residues. Trimming left V 3 bases short and J 2 bases short, with 14 bases between. The CDR3 coding sequence is TGCAGCGTTGAGCCCTCCTTTAATACCTACAATGAGCAGTTCTTC. Translation: CSVEPSFNTYNEQFF.

The CDR3 DNA sequence: TGTGCCAGCAACCAACCAGGAGGTCGCAATGAGCAGTTCTTC. It yields the protein CASNQPGGRNEQFF. This chain links TRBV27 with TRBJ2-1, with D maybe TRBD2 (5 bases). Germline lookup yields CDR1 MNHEY and CDR2 SMNVEV (reference sequence). V gave up 7 bases and J gave up 6 bases, with 16 bases separating them. This CDR3 region has 14 residues.

V and J are TRBV4-1 and TRBJ1-1; no clear D gene. From germline, CDR1 is MGHRA and CDR2 YSYEKL. Trimming removed 1 base at V and 6 bases at J, with 12 bases between. The CDR3 extends over 14 amino acids. CDR3 sequence reads: CASSQARGTAEAFF. CDR3 coding DNA: TGCGCCAGCAGCCAAGCCCGGGGAACGGCTGAAGCTTTCTTT.